This T cell receptor (beta chain) was obtained from a study of T-cell reconstitution after alpha-beta-depleted transplantation in children. Study-wide results and caveats: Hyperexpanded clones declined; after one year, newly produced T cells mostly supplied diversity. There were reportedly several hundred expanded graft clones from which alpha-beta T cells came about two months after transplant.

Germline-derived CDR1 and CDR2 are SGHRS and YFSETQ. The V end lost 0 bases, the J end lost 2 bases, and 11 bases lay between the germline ends. This CDR3 region has 15 residues. There are many counts of this clonotype. Its target is not known. Unique molecular identifiers were used to barcode this TCRbeta library. Using its own MiXCR run on the PCR reads, TCRdb lists one record per CDR3 protein. This sample has roughly 200,000 distinct CDR3 sequences, with around 9.2% found just once. This clonotype was sampled from a male patient aged 2-15 years who had a stem cell transplant for acute myeloid leukemia, so the T cells may come from the graft donor. The sample was PBMCs, mostly from graft donor cells, taken 360 days after TCRalphabeta/CD19-depleted stem cell transplant. The chain joins TRBV5-1 to TRBJ2-5; D ambiguous. The CDR3 is CASSLARAVQETQYF. The DNA of the CDR3 is TGCGCCAGCAGCTTGGCTAGAGCCGTACAAGAGACCCAGTACTTC.